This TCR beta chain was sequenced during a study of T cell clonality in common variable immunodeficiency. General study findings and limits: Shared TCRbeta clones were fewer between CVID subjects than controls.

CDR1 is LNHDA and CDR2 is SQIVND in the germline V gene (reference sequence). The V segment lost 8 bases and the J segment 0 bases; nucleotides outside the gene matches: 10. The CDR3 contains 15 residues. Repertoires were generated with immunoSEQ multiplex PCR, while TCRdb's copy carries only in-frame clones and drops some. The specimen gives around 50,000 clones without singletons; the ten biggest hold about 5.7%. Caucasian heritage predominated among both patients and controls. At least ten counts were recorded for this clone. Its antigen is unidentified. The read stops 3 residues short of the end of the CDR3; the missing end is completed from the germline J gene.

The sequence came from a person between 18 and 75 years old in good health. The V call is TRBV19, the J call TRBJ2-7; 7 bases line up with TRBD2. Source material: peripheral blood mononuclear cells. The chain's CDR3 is CASGQSSGSSYEQYF. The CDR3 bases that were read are TGTGCCAGTGGCCAATCTAGCGGAAGCTCCTACGAG. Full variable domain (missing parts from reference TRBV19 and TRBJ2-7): DGGITQSPKYLFRKEGQNVTLSCEQNLNHDAMYWYRQDPGQGLRLIYYSQIVNDFQKGDIAEGYSVSREKKESFPLTVTSAQKNPTAFYLCASGQSSGSSYEQYFGPGTRLTVT.